This T cell receptor beta chain originates from a study of blood T cell repertoires in COVID-19. Clones were read by immunoSEQ multiplex PCR, and TCRdb kept only the in-frame ones, dropping some. The sample has roughly 350,000 clones; over 70% are singletons. Those enrolled in Seattle joined during active infection and were followed longitudinally afterward. V shed 3 bases and J 1 base; nucleotides not matched to a gene: 6. Germline V gene sequence: CDR1 SGHTA, CDR2 FQGNSA. CDR3 length equals 15 residues. Input material: peripheral blood. The chain joins TRBV7-2 to TRBJ2-7; 7 bases align to TRBD2. The TCR sequence derives from a woman in her fifties or sixties with COVID-19, enrolled during active disease. The CDR3 loop reads CASSFSGLLSYEQYF. In DNA form, the CDR3 reads TGTGCCAGCAGCTTTAGCGGGCTATTGTCCTACGAGCAGTACTTC.